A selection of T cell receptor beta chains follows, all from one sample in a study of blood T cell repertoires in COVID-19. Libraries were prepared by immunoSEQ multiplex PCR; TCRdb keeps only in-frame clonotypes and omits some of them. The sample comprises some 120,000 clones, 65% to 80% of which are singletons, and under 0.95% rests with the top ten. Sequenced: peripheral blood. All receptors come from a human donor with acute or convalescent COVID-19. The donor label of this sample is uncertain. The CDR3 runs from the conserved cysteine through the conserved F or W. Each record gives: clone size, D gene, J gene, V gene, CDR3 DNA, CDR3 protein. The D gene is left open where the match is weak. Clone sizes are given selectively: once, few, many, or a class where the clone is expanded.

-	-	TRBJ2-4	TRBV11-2	TGTGCCAGCAGCTTATTAAGAGAAGCCAAAAACATTCAGTACTTC	CASSLLREAKNIQYF
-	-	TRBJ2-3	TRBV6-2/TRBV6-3	TGTGCCAGCAGTTACGCGGAGGGCCTAGCGACCTCAGATACGCAGTATTTT	CASSYAEGLATSDTQYF
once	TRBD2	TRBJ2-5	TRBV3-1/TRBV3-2	TGTGCCAGCAGCCAGGCTAGCGGGGGGGCCAGAAAGACCCAGTACTTC	CASSQASGGARKTQYF
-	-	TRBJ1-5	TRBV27	TGTGCCAGCAGTCCAGGGCGCAGGGGTGAGCAGCCCCAGCATTTT	CASSPGRRGEQPQHF
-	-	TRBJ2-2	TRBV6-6	TGTGCCAGCAGGGCAACGAACACCGGGGAGCTGTTTTTT	CASRATNTGELFF
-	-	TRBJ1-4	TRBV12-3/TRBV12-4	TGTGCCAGCCGCGGGGCAGAAAATGAAAAACTGTTTTTT	CASRGAENEKLFF
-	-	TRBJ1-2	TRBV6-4	TGTGCCAGCAGTCCGCAGGGTAACTATGGCTACACCTTC	CASSPQGNYGYTF
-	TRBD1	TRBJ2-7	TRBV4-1	TGCGCCAGCAGCCCCGGACAGGTCTACGAGCAGTACTTC	CASSPGQVYEQYF
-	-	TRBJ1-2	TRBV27	TGTGCCAGCAGTTTATCGGGCCGATCCGTCGGCTACACCTTC	CASSLSGRSVGYTF
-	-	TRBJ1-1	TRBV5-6	TGTGCCAGCAGCTTGTTGGGCTTGAGTGGGACTGAAGCTTTCTTT	CASSLLGLSGTEAFF
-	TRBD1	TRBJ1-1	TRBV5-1	TGCGCCAGCAGCTTTACGGACAGGGAGGTTTTCTTT	CASSFTDREVFF
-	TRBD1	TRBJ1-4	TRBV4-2	TGTGCCAGCAGCCAAGCCCGTGGGACAGGGAATGAAAAACTGTTTTTT	CASSQARGTGNEKLFF
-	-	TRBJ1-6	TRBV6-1	TGTGCCAGCAGTGAAGAACAATCACCCCTCCACTTT	CASSEEQSPLHF
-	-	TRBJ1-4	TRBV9	TGTGCCAGCAGCGTAGGGGCTGCACCTAATGAAAAACTGTTTTTT	CASSVGAAPNEKLFF
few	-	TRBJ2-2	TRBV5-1	TGCGCCAGCAGCTTGAGGGAGGCCGGGGAGCTGTTTTTT	CASSLREAGELFF
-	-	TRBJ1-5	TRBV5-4	TGTGCCAGCTGGCCCCAAGGCAATCAGCCCCAGCATTTT	CASWPQGNQPQHF
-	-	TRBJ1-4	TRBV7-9	TGTGCCAGCAGCTTAGAGCCGGGTCTTTTTGAAAAACTGTTTTTT	CASSLEPGLFEKLFF
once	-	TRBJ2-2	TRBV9	TGTGCCAGCAATACACAGGGCGCCGGGGAGCTGTTTTTT	CASNTQGAGELFF
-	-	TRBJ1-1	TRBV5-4	TGTGCCAGCAGTTTCGACAGGTCTAGTGAAGCTTTCTTT	CASSFDRSSEAFF
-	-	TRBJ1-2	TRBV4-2	TGTGCCAGCAGCAAAGGACTGGAGCCCTATGGCTACACCTTC	CASSKGLEPYGYTF
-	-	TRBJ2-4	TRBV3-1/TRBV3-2	TGTGCCAGCAGCCAAGATTTGGCCCAGGGTGCCAAAAACATTCAGTACTTC	CASSQDLAQGAKNIQYF
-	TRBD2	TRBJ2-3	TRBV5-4	TGTGCCAGCAGCCCACTAGCGGAAAGCACAGATACGCAGTATTTT	CASSPLAESTDTQYF
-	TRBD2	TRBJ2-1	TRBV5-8	TGTGCCAGCAGCCCACATCGATTGGCGGGGGGGCATAATGAGCAGTTCTTC	CASSPHRLAGGHNEQFF
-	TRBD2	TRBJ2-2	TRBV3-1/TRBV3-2	TGTGCCAGCGGGGGACTAGCGGGGGGCCCACCGACCGGGGAGCTGTTTTTT	CASGGLAGGPPTGELFF
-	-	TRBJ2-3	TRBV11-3	TGTGCCAGCAGCTTAGCAGGCACAGATACGCAGTATTTT	CASSLAGTDTQYF
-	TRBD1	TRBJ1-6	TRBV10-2	TGCGCCAGCGGGAAAGACAGGGGGAATTCACCCCTCCACTTT	CASGKDRGNSPLHF
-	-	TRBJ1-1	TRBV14	TGTGCCAGCAGCCAAGTAAGGGGATACACTGAAGCTTTCTTT	CASSQVRGYTEAFF
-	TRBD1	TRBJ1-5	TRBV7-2	TGTGCCAGCAGCTTAGGGACAGGGAATAGCAATCAGCCCCAGCATTTT	CASSLGTGNSNQPQHF
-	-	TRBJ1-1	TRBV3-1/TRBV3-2	TGTGCCAGCAGCCAAGATAGGGGGGGCGCAGATTTGAACACTGAAGCTTTCTTT	CASSQDRGGADLNTEAFF
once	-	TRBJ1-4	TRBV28	TGTGCCAGCAGTTCCCTTCCCGGAGGGGCAACTAATGAAAAACTGTTTTTT	CASSSLPGGATNEKLFF
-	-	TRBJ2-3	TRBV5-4	TGTGCCAGCAGCCCTAGCACAGATACGCAGTATTTT	CASSPSTDTQYF
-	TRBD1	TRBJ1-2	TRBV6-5	TGTGCCAGCAGGCGGGACAGGAGGAACTACTATGGCTACACCTTC	CASRRDRRNYYGYTF
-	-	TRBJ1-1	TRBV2	TGTGCCAGCAGTGAAGGCCAGGGGTACACTGAAGCTTTCTTT	CASSEGQGYTEAFF
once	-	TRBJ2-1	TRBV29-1	TGCAGCGTACTGACCCCCTCGACAGGCCAAAATAAGCAGTTCTTC	CSVLTPSTGQNKQFF
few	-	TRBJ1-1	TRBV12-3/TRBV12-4	TGTGCCAGCAGCCTTGTTGGAGGCTCTGAAGCTTTCTTT	CASSLVGGSEAFF
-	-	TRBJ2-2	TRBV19	TGTGCCAGTAGTACCACGGGACTTACTGGCCACACCGGGGAGCTGTTTTTT	CASSTTGLTGHTGELFF
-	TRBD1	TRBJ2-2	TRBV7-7	TGTGCTAGCAGCCGTACAGGGGGCGCCTCCGGCGGGGAGCTGTTTTTT	CASSRTGGASGGELFF
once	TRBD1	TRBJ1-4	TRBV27	TGTGCCAGCAGTCTGCGTAGACAGGGGGCTGGACGTGATGAAAAACTGTTTTTT	CASSLRRQGAGRDEKLFF
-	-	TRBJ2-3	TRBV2	TGTGCCAGCACTCCTACTCAAATCGTAGATACGCAGTATTTT	CASTPTQIVDTQYF
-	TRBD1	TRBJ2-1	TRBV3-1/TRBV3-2	TGTGCCAGCAGCCAAGCTGGACAGGGCTACAATGAGCAGTTCTTC	CASSQAGQGYNEQFF
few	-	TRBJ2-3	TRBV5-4	TGTGCCAGCAGCCCCCCGCAGGGTCCCCCAGATACGCAGTATTTT	CASSPPQGPPDTQYF
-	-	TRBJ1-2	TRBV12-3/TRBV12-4	TGTGCCAGCAGTTTCCGGAGCGACTATGGCTACACCTTC	CASSFRSDYGYTF
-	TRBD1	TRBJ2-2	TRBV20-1	TGCAGTGCTAGTCTGCCAGGGGGCGTTTCGAACACCGGGGAGCTGTTTTTT	CSASLPGGVSNTGELFF
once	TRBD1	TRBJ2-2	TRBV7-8	TGTGCCAGCACGGTGACAGGGGGGAACACCGGGGAGCTGTTTTTT	CASTVTGGNTGELFF
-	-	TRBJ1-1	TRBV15	TGTGCCACCAGCAGAGGTGTGACGGGAAATGAAGCTTTCTTT	CATSRGVTGNEAFF
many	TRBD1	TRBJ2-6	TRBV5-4	TGTGCCAGCAGGGCCGGGACAGGAGAATCTGGGGCCAACGTCCTGACTTTC	CASRAGTGESGANVLTF
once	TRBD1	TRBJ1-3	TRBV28	TGTGCCAGCAGACCAGGGGGCTCTGGAAACACCATATATTTT	CASRPGGSGNTIYF
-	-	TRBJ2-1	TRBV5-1	TGCGCCAGCAGCTTGGTACTCAACAATGAGCAGTTCTTC	CASSLVLNNEQFF
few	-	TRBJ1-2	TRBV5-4	TGTGCCAGCAGCTTGGCAGGGAACTATGGCTACACCTTC	CASSLAGNYGYTF
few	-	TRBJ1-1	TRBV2	TGTGCCAGCGAAGAGGCGGGCATGAACACTGAAGCTTTCTTT	CASEEAGMNTEAFF
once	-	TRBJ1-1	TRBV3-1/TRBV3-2	TGTGCCAGCAGCCCCCCCTTTGGAGGGGCCAGGGACACTGAAGCTTTCTTT	CASSPPFGGARDTEAFF
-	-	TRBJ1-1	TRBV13	TGTGCCAGCAGCTTAGAGGGGCGTAACACTGAAGCTTTCTTT	CASSLEGRNTEAFF